Following are 32 T cell receptor beta chains from one sample sequenced in a study of cytomegalovirus exposure and HLA in healthy donors (dated by TCRdb to 2016 to 2017). The library was prepared using the immunoSEQ multiplex PCR assay. The multiplex PCR relied on a mix of 60 forward primers for TCR Vbeta segments and 13 reverse primers for TCR Jbeta segments. Drawn from immuneACCESS, this table holds only the in-frame rearrangements with V and J called that TCRdb kept. Clones are partly lost; checked studies trace under half to an unresolved V gene and leave the rest unexplained. Across this sample there are about 62,000 clones, with 80% to 90% seen only once. The leading ten clones occupy about 1.5% of the sample. The sequencing sample was made of PBMCs. The receptors come from a man in his late teens or twenties in good health and CMV-seronegative.

This sequence joins TRBV29-1 and TRBJ2-7; TRBD1 matches at 7 bases. The CDR3 spans 12 residues. Trimming took 7 bases from V and 4 from J; bases not matched to a gene: 7. From germline, CDR1 is SQVTM and CDR2 ANQGSEA. This CDR3 is CSGGTVSYEQYF. In DNA, the CDR3 is TGCAGCGGTGGGACAGTTTCATACGAGCAGTACTTC.

The chain is built from TRBV9 and TRBJ2-7; D not resolved. Germline loops: CDR1 SGDLS, CDR2 YYNGEE. V dropped 0 bases and J dropped 6 bases, with 13 bases sitting between them. The length of the CDR3 is 14 residues. The CDR3 region is CASSVDHQDREQYF. The CDR3 region has the DNA TGTGCCAGCAGCGTAGATCATCAGGATCGCGAGCAGTACTTC. The full variable domain, in which reference TRBV9 and TRBJ2-7 provide the parts outside the CDR3, is DSGVTQTPKHLITATGQRVTLRCSPRSGDLSVYWYQQSLDQGLQFLIQYYNGEERAKGNILERFSAQQFPDLHSELNLSSLELGDSALYFCASSVDHQDREQYFGPGTRLTVT.

The chain has TRBV10-1 and TRBJ1-1; weak D call: TRBD1 (5 bases). The germline V gene has CDR1 WNHNN and CDR2 SYGVQD (reference sequence). Trimming stripped 3 bases from V and 0 bases from J, with 17 bases between. CDR3 length: 17 amino acids. CDR3 bases: TGCGCCAGCAGTGACCCTCGGGCAGGGCTCATGAACACTGAAGCTTTCTTT. Its protein is CASSDPRAGLMNTEAFF.

The V and J genes are TRBV7-9 and TRBJ2-7, with 8 bases matching TRBD2. The CDR3 contains 15 residues. V lost 5 bases and J lost 4; bases outside the gene matches: 10. The V gene's germline CDR1 is SEHNR and CDR2 FQNEAQ (reference sequence). CDR3 residues: CASSPQLAETYEQYF. The DNA of the CDR3 is TGTGCCAGCAGCCCGCAACTAGCGGAGACATACGAGCAGTACTTC.

A single count supports this clone. The chain uses TRBV9 and TRBJ2-7, with 7 positions matching TRBD1. The CDR3 totals 14 residues. The V gene's germline CDR1 is SGDLS and CDR2 YYNGEE. V dropped 0 bases and J dropped 2; count of bases not matched to a gene: 2. The CDR3 reads CASSVATGPYEQYF. The CDR3 DNA follows: TGTGCCAGCAGCGTAGCGACAGGGCCCTACGAGCAGTACTTC.

This clone was picked up one time. This sequence joins TRBV9 and TRBJ1-4; a possible D gene is TRBD1 (5 bases). Germline assignment: CDR1 SGDLS and CDR2 YYNGEE. V shed 2 bases and J shed 6 bases, with 11 bases lying between them. CDR3 length: 14 amino acids. The CDR3 protein is CASSVGTEYEKLFF. The DNA of the CDR3 is TGTGCCAGCAGCGTTGGGACTGAATATGAAAAACTGTTTTTT.

This chain joins TRBV29-1 and TRBJ1-2, with D tentatively TRBD1 (5 bases). V dropped 3 bases and J dropped 4 bases, with 12 bases sitting between them. Germline CDR1 reads SQVTM; CDR2 reads ANQGSEA. The CDR3 is made up of 13 amino acids. This CDR3 reads CSVEIWGGYGYTF. CDR3 DNA: TGCAGCGTTGAGATTTGGGGCGGCTATGGCTACACCTTC.

This clone came up a few times. The gene calls are TRBV2 and TRBJ1-5, with a tentative D call TRBD1 (5 bases). The germline V gene has CDR1 SNHLY and CDR2 FYNNEI. The CDR3 totals 15 residues. Trimming shortened V by 0 bases and J by 6 bases, and 12 bases separated the two germline ends. In DNA form, the CDR3 reads TGTGCCAGCAGTGAAGCGCTTCAGGGTGGTCAGCCCCAGCATTTT. This codes for CASSEALQGGQPQHF. The variable domain in full, completed from reference TRBV2 and TRBJ1-5, reads EPEVTQTPSHQVTQMGQEVILRCVPISNHLYFYWYRQILGQKVEFLVSFYNNEISEKSEIFDDQFSVERPDGSNFTLKIRSTKLEDSAMYFCASSEALQGGQPQHFGDGTRLSIL.

This rearrangement joins TRBV7-6 to TRBJ2-7; a weak D match, TRBD1 (5 bases). The CDR3 is 13 residues long. The V end was cut by 4 bases, the J end by 2 bases, with 9 bases between. Germline V gene lookup returns CDR1 SGHVS and CDR2 FNYEAQ. As DNA, the CDR3 is TGTGCCAGCAGCTGGGGCCGAACCTACGAGCAGTACTTC. As protein: CASSWGRTYEQYF.

The chain joins TRBV27 to TRBJ1-1; 7 bases map to TRBD1. Germline-derived CDR1 and CDR2 are MNHEY and SMNVEV (reference sequence). The junction had 2 bases not matched to a gene; V was cut back by 6 bases and J by 1 base. The CDR3 is 13 amino acids. CDR3 loop: CASSWTGNTEAFF. The CDR3 DNA reads TGTGCCAGCAGCTGGACAGGGAACACTGAAGCTTTCTTT.

The chain employs TRBV6-1 and TRBJ2-7; 7 bases match TRBD1. CDR1 and CDR2 from the germline V gene are MNHNS and SASEGT. Trimming cost V 6 bases and J 1 base; bases outside gene matches: 9. The CDR3 extends over 15 amino acids. The CDR3 here is CASSAGTAYSYEQYF. Here the CDR3 DNA reads TGTGCCAGCAGCGCCGGGACAGCATATTCCTACGAGCAGTACTTC.

In this sample, this clone turned up a few times. The chain is built from TRBV29-1 and TRBJ1-4; the D gene is possibly TRBD1 (6 bases). The V gene lost 7 bases and the J gene lost 4 bases, with 13 bases spanning the gap. The CDR3 is made up of 13 amino acids. From germline, CDR1 is SQVTM and CDR2 ANQGSEA. CDR3 coding DNA: TGCAGCGCCCAGGGGCCGGTTAATGAAAAACTGTTTTTT. Translating it yields CSAQGPVNEKLFF.

This clone has only a few counts. The V gene is TRBV2, the J gene TRBJ1-1, with 7 bases fitting TRBD1. J gave up 7 bases and V 5 bases, and 7 bases lay outside the gene matches. Germline assignment: CDR1 SNHLY and CDR2 FYNNEI. The CDR3 spans 13 residues. CDR3 sequence reads: CASSHYGTDEAFF. As DNA, the CDR3 is TGTGCCAGCAGTCATTATGGGACAGATGAAGCTTTCTTT.

The chain carries TRBV25-1 and TRBJ2-1; 11 bases are a match to TRBD1. V gave up 4 bases and J gave up 2 bases; unmatched junction bases: 4. CDR1 is MGHDK and CDR2 is SYGVNS in the germline V gene. There are 16 residues in the CDR3. CDR3 nucleotides: TGTGCCAGCAGTGGGGGACAGGGGGGGCCCTACAATGAGCAGTTCTTC. This translates into CASSGGQGGPYNEQFF.

CDR3 region: CATRSSSYEQYF. DNA of the CDR3: TGTGCCACAAGATCGAGCTCCTACGAGCAGTACTTC. This sequence joins TRBV19 and TRBJ2-7, with D unresolved. Per the germline V gene, CDR1 is LNHDA and CDR2 is SQIVND (reference sequence). Deletions cut 10 bases from V and 0 bases from J, with 10 bases between. This CDR3 contains 12 residues. Full variable domain (outside the CDR3, taken from reference TRBV19 and TRBJ2-7): DGGITQSPKYLFRKEGQNVTLSCEQNLNHDAMYWYRQDPGQGLRLIYYSQIVNDFQKGDIAEGYSVSREKKESFPLTVTSAQKNPTAFYLCATRSSSYEQYFGPGTRLTVT.

The chain couples TRBV6-4 to TRBJ1-6, with D unclear. CDR3 length: 14 amino acids. V gave up 3 bases and J gave up 10 bases, with 13 bases separating them. CDR1 is MRHNA and CDR2 is SNTAGT in the germline V gene. The CDR3 region is CASSESRSGSPLHF. CDR3 DNA: TGTGCCAGCAGTGAATCCAGGAGCGGATCACCCCTCCACTTT.

The CDR3 region is CASSMGGDEQFF. The CDR3 DNA reads TGTGCCAGTAGTATGGGGGGGGATGAGCAGTTCTTC. The V gene is TRBV19, the J gene TRBJ2-1; 7 bases map to TRBD2. This CDR3 is built from 12 residues. Germline V gene sequence: CDR1 LNHDA, CDR2 SQIVND (reference sequence). Trimming cost V 3 bases and J 8 bases; bases outside gene matches: 1.

The chain recombines TRBV15 with TRBJ1-5, with D possibly matching TRBD1 (6 bases). V was shortened by 0 bases and J by 0 bases, with 6 bases between the two germline ends. The germline V gene encodes CDR1 LNHNV and CDR2 YYDKDF (reference sequence). The length of the CDR3 is 15 residues. The CDR3 sequence is CATSRDRGSNQPQHF. The CDR3 DNA sequence: TGTGCCACCAGCAGAGACAGGGGTAGCAATCAGCCCCAGCATTTT.

In DNA form, the CDR3 reads TGTGCCAGCAGCGCAACTAGCGGGCCCTACGAGCAGTACTTC. Encoded protein: CASSATSGPYEQYF. V and J are TRBV7-2 and TRBJ2-7, with 9 bases aligning to TRBD2. Germline V CDR1 and CDR2: SGHTA, FQGNSA. J gave up 2 bases and V 5 bases, and 4 bases lay outside the gene matches. The CDR3 consists of 14 residues.

The sample holds one count of this clone. CDR3 in amino acids: CASSYGLANYGYTF. In nucleotides, the CDR3 is TGTGCCAGCAGTTACGGGCTTGCTAACTATGGCTACACCTTC. V gene TRBV6-5 combines with J gene TRBJ1-2, with D hard to call. The CDR3 consists of 14 residues. Trimming took 2 bases from V and 0 from J, leaving 7 bases between them. The V gene's germline CDR1 is MNHEY and CDR2 SVGAGI.

This sequence joins TRBV29-1 and TRBJ2-7; 7 bases line up with TRBD1. The CDR3 is made up of 13 amino acids. Trimming took 6 bases from V and 1 from J; bases not matched to a gene: 6. Germline values: CDR1 SQVTM, CDR2 ANQGSEA. The CDR3 sequence is CSVTRGSSYEQYF. In DNA, the CDR3 is TGCAGCGTGACCAGGGGGAGTTCCTACGAGCAGTACTTC.

J is TRBJ1-1 and V is TRBV29-1; 8 positions match TRBD1. The CDR3 runs 11 residues. Germline lookup yields CDR1 SQVTM and CDR2 ANQGSEA. CDR3 protein: CSFGQGDEAFF. As DNA, the CDR3 is TGCAGTTTCGGACAGGGAGATGAAGCTTTCTTT.

This chain connects TRBV7-9 to TRBJ2-1; D not certain. Looked up from germline, CDR1 is SEHNR and CDR2 is FQNEAQ (reference sequence). Trimming stripped 7 bases from V and 0 bases from J, with 19 bases between. This CDR3 contains 17 residues. The CDR3 sequence is CASIHKPSVSSYNEQFF. CDR3 nucleotides: TGTGCCAGCATCCATAAGCCATCTGTTAGCTCCTACAATGAGCAGTTCTTC.

This clone was counted a single time. The CDR3 sequence: CASSYWQGSTDTQYF. CDR3 sequence (DNA): TGTGCCAGCAGTTACTGGCAGGGCAGCACAGATACGCAGTATTTT. This sequence joins TRBV6-5 and TRBJ2-3, with D possibly being TRBD1 (5 bases). Looked up from germline, CDR1 is MNHEY and CDR2 is SVGAGI. The CDR3 sequence is 15 residues long. Trimming took 1 base from V and 0 from J, leaving 8 bases between them.

This sequence joins TRBV5-8 and TRBJ1-2; a weak D match, TRBD1 (6 bases). Trimming pared 0 bases from V and 6 bases from J, leaving 9 bases between. The CDR3 extends over 13 amino acids. Germline V gene lookup returns CDR1 SGHTS and CDR2 YDEGEE. The chain's CDR3 is CASSLARGHGYTF. CDR3 sequence (DNA): TGTGCCAGCAGCTTGGCCAGGGGCCATGGCTACACCTTC.

The chain uses TRBV4-1 and TRBJ1-5; D perhaps matches TRBD1 (5 bases). V lost 0 bases, J lost 4 bases, and 13 bases lay in between. The CDR3 is 16 residues long. The germline V gene has CDR1 MGHRA and CDR2 YSYEKL. CDR3 amino acids: CASSQDSRGLNQPQHF. The CDR3, as DNA: TGCGCCAGCAGCCAAGATTCCCGGGGACTGAATCAGCCCCAGCATTTT.

CDR3 DNA: TGTGCCAGTAATTACTACAATGAGCAGTTCTTC. It yields the protein CASNYYNEQFF. The chain joins TRBV19 to TRBJ2-1; D gene uncertain. Between the trimmed V and J ends, which lost 7 bases and 3 bases, there was a span of 4 bases. CDR3 length: 11 amino acids. The germline V gene has CDR1 LNHDA and CDR2 SQIVND (reference sequence). The variable domain in full, with the rest retrieved from reference TRBV19 and TRBJ2-1, is DGGITQSPKYLFRKEGQNVTLSCEQNLNHDAMYWYRQDPGQGLRLIYYSQIVNDFQKGDIAEGYSVSREKKESFPLTVTSAQKNPTAFYLCASNYYNEQFFGPGTRLTVL.

This clone came up once. The gene calls are TRBV5-6 and TRBJ1-6, with D uncertain. V dropped 1 base and J dropped 8 bases, with 4 bases sitting between them. The germline CDR1 and CDR2 sequences are SGHDT and YYEEEE. This CDR3 contains 12 residues. The CDR3 DNA sequence: TGTGCCAGCAGCTTGCCGGATTCACCCCTCCACTTT. Translation: CASSLPDSPLHF. Based on the CDR3 plus reference TRBV5-6 and TRBJ1-6, the full variable domain is DAGVTQSPTHLIKTRGQQVTLRCSPKSGHDTVSWYQQALGQGPQFIFQYYEEEERQRGNFPDRFSGHQFPNYSSELNVNALLLGDSALYLCASSLPDSPLHFGNGTRLTVT.

The rearrangement links TRBV13 to TRBJ2-7; unclear D gene. V was trimmed by 0 bases and J by 2 bases, leaving 8 bases between them. The CDR3 loop spans 14 amino acids. CDR1 and CDR2 from the germline V gene are PRHDT and FYEKMQ (reference sequence). Here the CDR3 DNA reads TGTGCCAGCAGCTTAGGCGGCGGCGCCTACGAGCAGTACTTC. Amino acid sequence: CASSLGGGAYEQYF.

V usage is TRBV15 and J usage is TRBJ2-7; maybe TRBD2 (5 bases). CDR3 length equals 15 residues. With 0 bases removed from V and 0 bases from J, the gap between germline ends came to 9 bases. Germline loops: CDR1 LNHNV, CDR2 YYDKDF (reference sequence). This chain's CDR3 is CATSRDPGSSYEQYF. The CDR3 region has the DNA TGTGCCACCAGCAGAGATCCGGGGAGCTCCTACGAGCAGTACTTC.

About this clone: No conserved phenylalanine or tryptophan is present at the end of the CDR3, so a read error is the likely explanation. The CDR3 sequence: CASGGRRDPGAFS. The CDR3 DNA reads TGTGCCAGCGGTGGCAGGAGGGACCCCGGGGCTTTCTCT. The rearrangement links TRBV27 to TRBJ1-1, with a possible D match to TRBD1 (5 bases). The CDR3 runs 13 residues. Germline V CDR1 and CDR2: MNHEY, SMNVEV (reference sequence). The V end was cut by 8 bases, the J end by 11 bases, with 21 bases between.

The rearrangement uses TRBV18 and TRBJ2-7; the match to TRBD1 covers 8 bases. Germline loops: CDR1 KGHSH, CDR2 LQKENI. Unmatched junction bases numbered 12, after V lost 3 bases and J lost 5 bases. This CDR3 contains 16 residues. CDR3 sequence (DNA): TGTGCCAGCTCACCCCGACAGGGGCCCTTTAGCGACGAGCAGTACTTC. Protein: CASSPRQGPFSDEQYF.